Each of the 5 T cell receptor beta chains below was sequenced from the same sample in a study of shared clonotypes between healthy human individuals. The assay was immunoSEQ multiplex PCR, and TCRdb's table has in-frame clones only and misses some. The repertoire includes some 2 million clones, about 95% of them detected once, and roughly 0.13% sits in the top ten. Sequencing used naive CD4+ T cells sorted from blood. Indicated subset: CD45RA+ positively selected. Every receptor here comes from a man between 18 and 29 years old in good health.

The chain joins TRBV7-3 to TRBJ1-1, with 8 bases aligning to TRBD1. V lost 4 bases and J lost 1; bases outside the gene matches: 5. This CDR3 is 15 amino acids long. Germline CDR1 is SGHTA and CDR2 is FQGTGA. CDR3 sequence (DNA): TGTGCCAGCAGCTCCCAGGGGGCACCGAACACTGAAGCTTTCTTT. This codes for CASSSQGAPNTEAFF.

The V and J genes are TRBV28 and TRBJ1-3; perhaps TRBD1 as D (5 bases). Germline V gene sequence: CDR1 MDHEN, CDR2 SYDVKM. The V end lost 6 bases, the J end lost 7 bases, and 16 bases lay between the germline ends. CDR3 length: 14 residues. The CDR3 here is CASSPPGTENTIYF. In DNA, the CDR3 is TGTGCCAGCAGCCCCCCAGGGACGGAGAACACCATATATTTT.

The chain links TRBV29-1 to TRBJ2-5; 7 bases are a match to TRBD1. The CDR3 runs to 13 residues. J was trimmed by 5 bases and V by 1 base; bases with no gene match: 4. Germline CDR1 and CDR2: SQVTM and ANQGSEA. CDR3: CSVEGQGDETQYF. For the CDR3, the DNA is TGCAGCGTTGAAGGTCAGGGGGACGAGACCCAGTACTTC.

V is TRBV6-1 and J is TRBJ1-2, with 8 bases aligning to TRBD1. The junction had 6 bases not matched to a gene; V was cut back by 2 bases and J by 7 bases. The germline V gene encodes CDR1 MNHNS and CDR2 SASEGT. The CDR3 totals 14 residues. CDR3 in amino acids: CASSEQSGTGGYTF. In DNA, the CDR3 is TGTGCCAGCAGTGAACAATCAGGGACAGGTGGCTACACCTTC.

This rearrangement joins TRBV7-9 to TRBJ1-6, with TRBD1 matching over 7 bases. Germline V gene data show CDR1 as SEHNR and CDR2 as FQNEAQ (reference sequence). CDR3 length: 14 amino acids. Trimming at V came to 5 bases and at J to 6 bases, leaving 4 bases not matched to a gene. The CDR3 region is CASSVGQLNSPLHF. The CDR3 DNA is TGTGCCAGCAGCGTGGGACAGCTTAATTCACCCCTCCACTTT.